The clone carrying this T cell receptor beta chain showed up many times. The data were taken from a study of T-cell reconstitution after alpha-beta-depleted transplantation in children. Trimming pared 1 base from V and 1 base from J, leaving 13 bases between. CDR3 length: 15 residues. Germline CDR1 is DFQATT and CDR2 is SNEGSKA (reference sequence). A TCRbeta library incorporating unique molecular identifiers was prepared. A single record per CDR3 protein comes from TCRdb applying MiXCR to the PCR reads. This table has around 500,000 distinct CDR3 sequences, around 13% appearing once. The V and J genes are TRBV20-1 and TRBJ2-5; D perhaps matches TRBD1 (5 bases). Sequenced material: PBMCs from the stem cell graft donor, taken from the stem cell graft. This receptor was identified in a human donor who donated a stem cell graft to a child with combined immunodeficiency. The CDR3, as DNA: TGCAGTGCTAGAGCCCCCCAGGGAATCCAAGAGACCCAGTACTTC. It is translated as CSARAPQGIQETQYF.